This entry lists 24 T cell receptor beta chains sequenced from one sample in a study of patients and donors after allogeneic stem cell transplantation. MiXCR, run by TCRdb on the RT-PCR reads, gives a single entry per CDR3 protein. The repertoire has approximately 170,000 distinct CDR3 sequences, roughly 24% of them found once; the top ten carry around 26%. The source material was blood, either unsorted or a sorted T cell fraction (not recorded which). The source is a human donor who was either an allogeneic HSCT recipient or a stem cell or donor lymphocyte infusion donor (not recorded which). It is not recorded whose cells these are; they may come from a transplant donor.

The rearrangement links TRBV12-3 or TRBV12-4 to TRBJ2-5; 7 nucleotides align to TRBD2. The CDR3 is 14 residues long. The trim removed 5 bases at V and 4 bases at J, leaving 7 bases unmatched. The CDR3, as DNA: TGTGCCAGCAGTCTTCCGGGACTAACAGAGACCCAGTACTTC. As protein: CASSLPGLTETQYF.

This clonotype was found a few times. The gene calls are TRBV12-3 or TRBV12-4 and TRBJ1-1, with D maybe TRBD1 (5 bases). This CDR3 has 14 amino acids. Between the trimmed V and J ends, which lost 5 bases and 1 base, there was a span of 11 bases. The CDR3 is CASSTGTANTEAFF. CDR3 nucleotides: TGTGCCAGCAGTACCGGGACGGCGAACACTGAAGCTTTCTTT.

The V gene is TRBV15, the J gene TRBJ2-7; D unclear. The CDR3 totals 18 residues. Germline values: CDR1 LNHNV, CDR2 YYDKDF (reference sequence). V shed 0 bases and J shed 0 bases, with 18 bases lying between them. The CDR3 sequence: CATSRDRSPDPFSYEQYF. Here the CDR3 DNA reads TGTGCCACCAGCAGAGATCGCAGTCCGGATCCCTTCTCCTACGAGCAGTACTTC. The full variable domain, with the rest looked up from reference TRBV15 and TRBJ2-7, is DAMVIQNPRYQVTQFGKPVTLSCSQTLNHNVMYWYQQKSSQAPKLLFHYYDKDFNNEADTPDNFQSRRPNTSFCFLDIRSPGLGDTAMYLCATSRDRSPDPFSYEQYFGPGTRLTVT.

This clonotype was seen more than once but under ten times. This rearrangement joins TRBV4-2 to TRBJ2-3, with TRBD2 matching 11 bases. Germline V gene lookup returns CDR1 LGHNA and CDR2 YNFKEQ. The length of the CDR3 is 16 residues. The junction had 4 bases not matched to a gene; V was cut back by 5 bases and J by 0 bases. This CDR3 is CASSTRLAGSTDTQYF. The CDR3 DNA sequence: TGTGCCAGCAGCACCCGACTAGCGGGGAGCACAGATACGCAGTATTTT.

This clonotype has a handful of counts. The chain is built from TRBV20-1 and TRBJ2-5; 11 nucleotides align to TRBD2. The V gene end was trimmed by 4 bases and the J gene end by 4 bases; junction bases not matched to a gene: 2. Germline V CDR1 and CDR2: DFQATT, SNEGSKA (reference sequence). The CDR3 runs to 13 residues. CDR3 bases: TGCAGTGCTATAGCGGGAGGGCCAGAGACCCAGTACTTC. This codes for CSAIAGGPETQYF.

This CDR3 is CASGSLNRGAFEANVLTF. DNA for the CDR3: TGTGCTAGTGGTTCTTTAAACAGGGGCGCTTTTGAGGCCAACGTCCTGACTTTC. The V call is TRBV12-5, the J call TRBJ2-6; 7 bases align to TRBD1. In germline, CDR1 is LGHNT, CDR2 FRNRAP. The CDR3 runs to 18 residues. V lost 4 bases and J lost 6; bases outside the gene matches: 15. Combining the CDR3 with reference TRBV12-5 and TRBJ2-6 gives the whole variable domain DARVTQTPRHKVTEMGQEVTMRCQPILGHNTVFWYRQTMMQGLELLAYFRNRAPLDDSGMPKDRFSAEMPDATLATLKIQPSEPRDSAVYFCASGSLNRGAFEANVLTFGAGSRLTVL.

The rearrangement uses TRBV21-1 and TRBJ2-2; the table's TRBD1 call for D was not verified on the DNA. TRBV21-1 is reported as a pseudogene. This CDR3 is 16 amino acids long. This CDR3 reads CASSKEGISNTGELFF. The CDR3 DNA reads as TGTGCCAGCAGCAAAGAGGGGATTTCGAACACCGGGGAGCTGTTTTTT.

Remarks on this clonotype: The missing conserved phenylalanine or tryptophan at the end of this CDR3 makes a read error likely. V gene TRBV5-1 combines with J gene TRBJ2-1; TRBD1 agrees at 8 bases. Germline loops: CDR1 SGHRS, CDR2 YFSETQ. The CDR3 is 15 amino acids. V lost 4 bases to trimming and J lost 1 base; unmatched junction nucleotides: 4. The CDR3 here is CASSLGQGSYNEQFL. CDR3 nucleotide sequence: TGCGCCAGCAGCCTCGGACAGGGATCCTACAATGAGCAGTTCCTC.

The chain links TRBV21-1 to TRBJ2-1; TRBD2, the table's D call, lacks a check against the DNA. TRBV21-1 is a recognized pseudogene. The CDR3 extends over 17 amino acids. CDR3 DNA sequence: TGTGCCAGCAGCACGAAAGGACTAGCGGGGGCCTACAATGAGCAGTTCTTC. This sequence encodes CASSTKGLAGAYNEQFF.

This clonotype was recorded a few times. CDR3: CASTPRAYLNTEAFF. The DNA for the CDR3 is TGTGCCAGCACCCCCAGGGCGTATCTGAACACTGAAGCTTTCTTT. The V call is TRBV9, the J call TRBJ1-1, with D possibly matching TRBD1 (5 bases). The germline V gene has CDR1 SGDLS and CDR2 YYNGEE. The CDR3 contains 15 residues. Trimming took 6 bases from V and 0 from J, leaving 15 bases between them.

This clonotype occurred a few times. The chain joins TRBV18 to TRBJ2-5; 13 bases fit TRBD2. Germline V lookup: CDR1 KGHSH, CDR2 LQKENI. The V and J ends lost 4 bases and 6 bases, in that order; junction bases with no gene match: 5. The CDR3 spans 15 residues. As DNA, the CDR3 is TGTGCCAGCTCACGCGGACTAGCGGGAGAGAAGACCCAGTACTTC. It encodes CASSRGLAGEKTQYF.

The chain is built from TRBV27 and TRBJ1-5, with D uncertain. CDR1 is MNHEY, CDR2 SMNVEV, per germline (reference sequence). This CDR3 comprises 14 residues. Trimming shortened V by 4 bases and J by 1 base, and 8 bases separated the two germline ends. Here the CDR3 DNA reads TGTGCCAGCAGTTCCATACAGAGCAATCAGCCCCAGCATTTT. Translation gives CASSSIQSNQPQHF.

The chain combines TRBV29-1 with TRBJ1-2, with D maybe TRBD1 (5 bases). The CDR3 length is 12 residues. Germline CDR1 and CDR2: SQVTM and ANQGSEA. Between the trimmed V and J ends, which lost 1 base and 4 bases, there was a span of 7 bases. DNA of the CDR3: TGCAGCGTTGAAGGGACATCCTATGGCTACACCTTC. It specifies CSVEGTSYGYTF.

This clonotype came up many times. This chain links TRBV20-1 with TRBJ1-4, with TRBD1 as a possible D gene (5 bases). V lost 1 base and J lost 2, with 8 bases in between. The germline CDR1 and CDR2 sequences are DFQATT and SNEGSKA (reference sequence). The CDR3 has 14 amino acids. The CDR3, as DNA: TGCAGTGCTAGAGTGGGGGGGACTAATGAAAAACTGTTTTTT. It codes for CSARVGGTNEKLFF.

The V gene is TRBV11-2, the J gene TRBJ2-3; D possibly uses TRBD1 or TRBD2 (6 bases each). The CDR3 is made up of 16 amino acids. Germline lookup yields CDR1 SGHAT and CDR2 FQNNGV. V gave up 7 bases and J gave up 4 bases, with 21 bases separating them. The chain's CDR3 is CASNAKRIGGSDTQYF. The CDR3 DNA reads TGTGCCAGCAACGCCAAGCGGATAGGGGGGTCAGATACGCAGTATTTT.

This clonotype was recorded a few times. The chain recombines TRBV20-1 with TRBJ1-2, with a possible D match to TRBD1 (5 bases). Per the germline V gene, CDR1 is DFQATT and CDR2 is SNEGSKA (reference sequence). Trimming stripped 4 bases from V and 7 bases from J, with 13 bases between. This CDR3 has 12 residues. Here the CDR3 reads CSAKQASGGYTF. CDR3 in DNA: TGCAGTGCTAAACAGGCGTCTGGTGGCTACACCTTC.

This sequence joins TRBV5-1 and TRBJ2-1; TRBD1 might be the D (5 bases). Trimming cost V 5 bases and J 0 bases, with 9 bases left between them. CDR3 length: 14 residues. The germline CDR1 and CDR2 sequences are SGHRS and YFSETQ. Here the CDR3 DNA reads TGCGCCAGCAGAGACAGCTACTCCTACAATGAGCAGTTCTTC. Protein sequence: CASRDSYSYNEQFF.

The chain couples TRBV20-1 to TRBJ2-7; 8 nucleotides match TRBD2. After removal of 3 bases from V and 3 bases from J, the junction contained 10 bases not matched to a gene. There are 15 residues in the CDR3. Per the germline V gene, CDR1 is DFQATT and CDR2 is SNEGSKA (reference sequence). The CDR3 is CSASLVIAGIYEQYF. The CDR3 DNA reads TGCAGTGCTAGCCTTGTAATAGCGGGAATCTACGAGCAGTACTTC.

V gene TRBV12-3 or TRBV12-4 combines with J gene TRBJ2-1; 8 bases map to TRBD1. This CDR3 spans 17 amino acids. J gave up 4 bases and V 5 bases, and 13 bases lay outside the gene matches. The CDR3 DNA sequence: TGTGCCAGCAGTCTCCACGGGACAGGCAGAACATACAATGAGCAGTTCTTC. Amino acid sequence: CASSLHGTGRTYNEQFF.

The chain recombines TRBV6-6 with TRBJ1-1; 9 bases line up with TRBD1. Trimming at V came to 7 bases and at J to 4 bases, leaving 7 bases not matched to a gene. The germline gives CDR1 MNHNY, CDR2 SVGAGI (reference sequence). The CDR3 loop spans 14 amino acids. CDR3 in amino acids: CASILDRGTTEAFF. CDR3 bases: TGTGCCAGCATTCTAGACAGGGGGACCACTGAAGCTTTCTTT.

The chain carries TRBV10-3 and TRBJ2-2; possibly TRBD1 for D (6 bases). The CDR3 has 15 residues. Germline V gene data show CDR1 as ENHRY and CDR2 as SYGVKD. V lost 6 bases and J 0 bases, leaving 11 bases between the germline ends. DNA of the CDR3: TGTGCCATCAGGACGGGACAAGCGAACACCGGGGAGCTGTTTTTT. Translating gives CAIRTGQANTGELFF.

This clonotype was seen a handful of times. The V call is TRBV5-6, the J call TRBJ1-2; D is ambiguous. The ends were cut back, 4 bases at V and 4 bases at J, with 20 bases in the middle. CDR1 is SGHDT, CDR2 YYEEEE, per germline. The CDR3 has 16 amino acids. In DNA form, the CDR3 reads TGTGCCAGCAGCCCGGAGAACGGGCGGGTTTTCTATGGCTACACCTTC. It codes for CASSPENGRVFYGYTF.

V usage is TRBV27 and J usage is TRBJ1-6; TRBD1 aligns across 7 bases. The CDR3 loop spans 16 amino acids. V lost 3 bases, J lost 3 bases, and 5 bases stayed unmatched. Germline lookup yields CDR1 MNHEY and CDR2 SMNVEV (reference sequence). The CDR3 reads CASSLEQGYYNSPLHF. The CDR3 region has the DNA TGTGCCAGCAGTTTGGAACAGGGGTACTATAATTCACCCCTCCACTTT.

This clonotype occurred a few times. The chain uses TRBV29-1 and TRBJ1-1, with D possibly being TRBD1 (5 bases). V lost 8 bases, J lost 6 bases, and 13 bases lay in between. This CDR3 has 11 residues. Germline loops: CDR1 SQVTM, CDR2 ANQGSEA. CDR3 sequence reads: CSTGGRPEAFF. CDR3 DNA: TGCAGCACCGGGGGACGTCCTGAAGCTTTCTTT.